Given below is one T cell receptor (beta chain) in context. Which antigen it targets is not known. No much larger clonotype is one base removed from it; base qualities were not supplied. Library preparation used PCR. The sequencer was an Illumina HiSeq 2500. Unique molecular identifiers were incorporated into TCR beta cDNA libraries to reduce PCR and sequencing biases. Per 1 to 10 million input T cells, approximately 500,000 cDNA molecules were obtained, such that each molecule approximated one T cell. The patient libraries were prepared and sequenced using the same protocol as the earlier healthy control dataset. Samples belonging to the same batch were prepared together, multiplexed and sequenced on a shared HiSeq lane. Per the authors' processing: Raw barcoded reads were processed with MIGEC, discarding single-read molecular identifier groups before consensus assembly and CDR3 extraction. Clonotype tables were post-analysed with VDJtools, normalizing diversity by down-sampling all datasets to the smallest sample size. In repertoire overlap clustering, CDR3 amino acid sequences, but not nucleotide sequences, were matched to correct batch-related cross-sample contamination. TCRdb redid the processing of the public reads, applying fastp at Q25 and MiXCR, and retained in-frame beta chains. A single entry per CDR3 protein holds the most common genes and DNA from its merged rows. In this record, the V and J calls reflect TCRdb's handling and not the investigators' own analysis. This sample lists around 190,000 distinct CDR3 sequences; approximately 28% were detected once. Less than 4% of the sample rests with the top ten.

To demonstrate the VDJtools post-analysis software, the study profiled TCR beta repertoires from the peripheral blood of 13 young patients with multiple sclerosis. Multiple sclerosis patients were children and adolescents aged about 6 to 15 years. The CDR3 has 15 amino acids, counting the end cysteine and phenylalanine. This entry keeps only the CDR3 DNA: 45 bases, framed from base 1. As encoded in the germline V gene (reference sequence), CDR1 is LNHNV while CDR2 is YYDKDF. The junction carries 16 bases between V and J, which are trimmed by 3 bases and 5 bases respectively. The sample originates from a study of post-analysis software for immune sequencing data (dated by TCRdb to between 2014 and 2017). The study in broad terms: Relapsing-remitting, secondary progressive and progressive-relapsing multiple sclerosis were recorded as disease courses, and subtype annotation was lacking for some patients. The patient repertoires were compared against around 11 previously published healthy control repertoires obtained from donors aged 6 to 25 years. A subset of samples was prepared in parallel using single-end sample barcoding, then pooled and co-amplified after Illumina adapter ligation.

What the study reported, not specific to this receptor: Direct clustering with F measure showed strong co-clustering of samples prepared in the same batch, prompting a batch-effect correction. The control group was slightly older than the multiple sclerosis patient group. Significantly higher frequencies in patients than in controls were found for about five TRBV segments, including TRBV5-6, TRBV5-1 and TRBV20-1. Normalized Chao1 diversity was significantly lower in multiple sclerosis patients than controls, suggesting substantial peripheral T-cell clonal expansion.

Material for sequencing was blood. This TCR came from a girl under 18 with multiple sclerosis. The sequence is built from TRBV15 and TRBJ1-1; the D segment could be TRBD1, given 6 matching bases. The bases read TGTGCCACCAGCAGTCTCGGTCAGGGGAGGACTGAAGCTTTCTTT. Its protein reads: CATSSLGQGRTEAFF.